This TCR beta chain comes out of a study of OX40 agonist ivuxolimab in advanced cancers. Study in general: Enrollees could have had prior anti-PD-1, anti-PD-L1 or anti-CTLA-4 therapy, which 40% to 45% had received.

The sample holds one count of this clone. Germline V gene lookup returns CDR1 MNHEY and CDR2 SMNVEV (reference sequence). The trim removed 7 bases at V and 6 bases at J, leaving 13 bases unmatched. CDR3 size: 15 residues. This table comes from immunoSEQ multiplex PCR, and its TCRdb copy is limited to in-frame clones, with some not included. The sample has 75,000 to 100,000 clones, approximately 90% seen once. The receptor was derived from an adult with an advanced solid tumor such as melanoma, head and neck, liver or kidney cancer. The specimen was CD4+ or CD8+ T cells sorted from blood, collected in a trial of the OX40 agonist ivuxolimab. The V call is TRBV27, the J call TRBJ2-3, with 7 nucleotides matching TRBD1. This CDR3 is CASTRRDLTGDTQYF. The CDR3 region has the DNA TGTGCCAGCACCCGTAGAGACCTGACAGGGGATACGCAGTATTTT.